The subject of this entry is one T cell receptor (beta chain). Antigen specificity is unknown. The sample comes from a study of T cell responses to AZD1222 COVID-19 vaccine. General study results and limits: Nearly half of spike-specific TCRs reportedly target variant regions that are unmutated in the B.1.351 and B.1.1.7 variants. Among AZD1222 vaccinees, only six were seropositive at baseline. Females made up more of the donors, who were largely white British, and clonal diversity may have come out too low.

Produced via immunoSEQ multiplex PCR; TCRdb's table is partial and in-frame only. The sample lists about 93,000 clones, 65% to 90% occurring once. The CDR3 has 17 residues. Germline V gene data show CDR1 as LNHDA and CDR2 as SQIVND (reference sequence). Trimming at V came to 6 bases and at J to 1 base, leaving 10 bases not matched to a gene. The chain uses TRBV19 and TRBJ2-5; 11 bases align to TRBD2. This TCR came from an adult in good health. The sample here was peripheral blood, taken on day 0 of AZD1222 vaccination. CDR3 DNA: TGTGCCAGTAGCGATTGGCCTAGCGGGGGGTTCCAAGAGACCCAGTACTTC. Its translation is CASSDWPSGGFQETQYF.